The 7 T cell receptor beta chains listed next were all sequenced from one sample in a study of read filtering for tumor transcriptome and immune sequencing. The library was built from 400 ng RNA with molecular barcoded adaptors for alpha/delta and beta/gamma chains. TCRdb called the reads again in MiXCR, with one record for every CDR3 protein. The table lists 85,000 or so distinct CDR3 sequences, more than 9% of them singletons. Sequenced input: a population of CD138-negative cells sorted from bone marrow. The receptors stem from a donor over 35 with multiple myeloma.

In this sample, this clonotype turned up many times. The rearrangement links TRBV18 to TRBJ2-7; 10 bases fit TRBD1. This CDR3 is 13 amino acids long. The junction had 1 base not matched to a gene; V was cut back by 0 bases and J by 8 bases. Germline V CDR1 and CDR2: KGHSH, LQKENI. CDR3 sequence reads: CASSPPTGGQQYF. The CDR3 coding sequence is TGTGCCAGCTCACCACCGACAGGGGGCCAGCAGTACTTC.

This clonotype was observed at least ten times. As DNA, the CDR3 is TGTGCCAGCAGCTTTCGCTCACCCCCGACCGGGGAGCTGTTTTTT. Protein product: CASSFRSPPTGELFF. This chain uses TRBV7-3 with TRBJ2-2; D remains ambiguous. Trimming removed 3 bases from V and 5 bases from J, with 13 bases in between. From germline, CDR1 is SGHTA and CDR2 FQGTGA. The CDR3 runs to 15 residues.

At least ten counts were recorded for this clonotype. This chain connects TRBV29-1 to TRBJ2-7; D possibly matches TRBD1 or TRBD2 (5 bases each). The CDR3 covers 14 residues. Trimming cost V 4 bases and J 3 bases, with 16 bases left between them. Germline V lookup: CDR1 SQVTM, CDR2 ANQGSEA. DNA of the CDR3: TGCAGCGTTGGCCCGGACACGGGGATCTACGAGCAGTACTTC. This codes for CSVGPDTGIYEQYF.

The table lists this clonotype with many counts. CDR3 sequence reads: CASRLSSYNEQFF. The CDR3 bases are TGTGCCAGCAGGTTATCTTCCTACAATGAGCAGTTCTTC. This chain links TRBV7-2 with TRBJ2-1; D not resolved. The length of the CDR3 is 13 residues. Germline CDR1 SGHTA, CDR2 FQGNSA. Trimming removed 6 bases from V and 1 base from J, with 7 bases in between.

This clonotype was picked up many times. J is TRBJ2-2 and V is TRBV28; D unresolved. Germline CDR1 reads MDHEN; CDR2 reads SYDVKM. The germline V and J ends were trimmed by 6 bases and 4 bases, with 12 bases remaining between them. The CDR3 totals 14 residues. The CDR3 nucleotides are TGTGCCAGCAGCCGAGCCGGATCCACCGGGGAGCTGTTTTTT. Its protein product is CASSRAGSTGELFF.

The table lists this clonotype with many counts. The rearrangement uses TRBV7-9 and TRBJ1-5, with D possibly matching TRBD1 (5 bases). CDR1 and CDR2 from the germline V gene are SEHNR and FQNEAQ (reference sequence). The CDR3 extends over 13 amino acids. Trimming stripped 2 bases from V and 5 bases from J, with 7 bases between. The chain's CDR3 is CASSLTGDQPQHF. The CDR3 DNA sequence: TGTGCCAGCAGCTTAACGGGGGATCAGCCCCAGCATTTT.

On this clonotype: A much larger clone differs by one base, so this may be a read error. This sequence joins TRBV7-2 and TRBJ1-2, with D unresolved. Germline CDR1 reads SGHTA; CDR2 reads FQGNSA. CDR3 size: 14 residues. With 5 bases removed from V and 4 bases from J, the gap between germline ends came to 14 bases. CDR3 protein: CASSPDGLSYGYTF. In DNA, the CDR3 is TGTGCCAGCAGCCCAGACGGTCTCTCCTATGGCTACACCTTC.